Each of the 10 T cell receptor beta chains below was sequenced from the same sample in a study of blood T cell repertoires in COVID-19. TCRdb keeps only in-frame clones here, not all; method: immunoSEQ multiplex PCR. The sample shows around 65,000 clones, 81% of them seen only once. The sample taken for sequencing was peripheral blood. The receptors originated from a man aged 80 or over with acute or convalescent COVID-19.

This clone was counted once. This CDR3 is CASSIGIRGEQFF. In nucleotides, the CDR3 is TGTGCCAGTAGTATAGGGATTAGGGGTGAGCAGTTCTTC. The J gene is TRBJ2-1, the V gene TRBV19; a weak D match, TRBD1 (5 bases). Germline CDR1 is LNHDA and CDR2 is SQIVND (reference sequence). The CDR3 contains 13 residues. V lost 1 base to trimming and J lost 9 bases, with 10 bases between them.

The chain carries TRBV18 and TRBJ1-6; TRBD1 might be the D (5 bases). Trimming cost V 6 bases and J 5 bases, with 14 bases left between them. CDR3 length: 15 amino acids. Germline V lookup: CDR1 KGHSH, CDR2 LQKENI. This chain's CDR3 is CASSPPGGHNSPLHF. The DNA for the CDR3 is TGTGCCAGCTCCCCCCCGGGGGGACATAATTCACCCCTCCACTTT.

The V gene is TRBV9, the J gene TRBJ1-6; D is unresolved. This CDR3 region has 15 residues. Germline V lookup: CDR1 SGDLS, CDR2 YYNGEE. V was clipped by 0 bases and J by 4 bases, with 8 bases between them. The CDR3 coding sequence is TGTGCCAGCAGCGTAGGGGCACAATATAATTCACCCCTCCACTTT. Protein sequence: CASSVGAQYNSPLHF.

The V and J genes are TRBV19 and TRBJ2-2; 10 nucleotides line up with TRBD2. Germline CDR1 and CDR2: LNHDA and SQIVND (reference sequence). The CDR3 consists of 16 residues. V was clipped by 3 bases and J by 3 bases; unmatched bases: 4. CDR3 loop: CASSILAGGDTGELFF. CDR3 DNA: TGTGCCAGTAGTATTTTAGCGGGGGGAGACACCGGGGAGCTGTTTTTT.

The V call is TRBV27, the J call TRBJ2-6; 8 bases are a match to TRBD1. The germline V gene encodes CDR1 MNHEY and CDR2 SMNVEV (reference sequence). Trimming at V came to 6 bases and at J to 4 bases, leaving 11 bases not matched to a gene. The CDR3 is 17 residues long. Here the CDR3 reads CASRKTGASYGANVLTF. The CDR3 nucleotides read TGTGCCAGCAGGAAGACAGGGGCCTCCTACGGGGCCAACGTCCTGACTTTC.

The CDR3 sequence is CATSDNRGREQFF. The CDR3, as DNA: TGTGCCACCAGTGATAACAGGGGGAGGGAGCAGTTCTTC. The gene calls are TRBV24-1 and TRBJ2-1; 8 bases line up with TRBD1. V gave up 3 bases and J gave up 10 bases; unmatched junction bases: 4. This CDR3 is 13 amino acids long. The germline V gene has CDR1 KGHDR and CDR2 SFDVKD.

Points on this clone: The junction differs from germline at one of its ends, possibly a read error. The chain employs TRBV2 and TRBJ2-5; D not certain. Germline V lookup: CDR1 SNHLY, CDR2 FYNNEI. This CDR3 has 14 amino acids. The chain's CDR3 is CASREGRDQETQYF. The CDR3 DNA reads as TGTGCCAGCAGAGAAGGACGGGACCAAGAGACCCAGTACTTC.

The V call is TRBV5-1, the J call TRBJ1-3; D is undetermined. The CDR3 totals 15 residues. Deletions cut 4 bases from V and 3 bases from J, with 14 bases between. Germline-derived CDR1 and CDR2 are SGHRS and YFSETQ. The chain's CDR3 is CASSPTWRGGNTIYF. The CDR3 coding sequence is TGCGCCAGCAGCCCAACGTGGCGGGGTGGAAACACCATATATTTT.

The rearrangement joins TRBV6-5 to TRBJ2-2; D is perhaps TRBD1 (5 bases). Deletions cut 6 bases from V and 4 bases from J, with 6 bases between. CDR3 length: 12 residues. The germline CDR1 and CDR2 sequences are MNHEY and SVGAGI. CDR3 nucleotide sequence: TGTGCCAGCAGCAGGGTCACCGGGGAGCTGTTTTTT. This codes for CASSRVTGELFF.

The chain's CDR3 is CASSQCKRQPQHF. The DNA of the CDR3 is TGTGCCAGCAGCCAATGTAAGAGGCAGCCCCAGCATTTT. The rearrangement joins TRBV3-1 (or the pseudogene TRBV3-2) to TRBJ1-5; no definite D call. The germline V gene encodes CDR1 LGHDT and CDR2 YNNKEL (reference sequence). The CDR3 length is 13 residues. V dropped 2 bases and J dropped 7 bases, with 9 bases sitting between them.